Listed below are T cell receptor beta chains from one sample, sequenced in a study of blood T cell repertoires in COVID-19. Libraries were prepared by immunoSEQ multiplex PCR; TCRdb keeps only in-frame clonotypes and omits some of them. The sample has some 200,000 clones; less than 85% are singletons. Sequencing was performed on PBMCs or T cells enriched from blood (not recorded which). Every receptor here comes from a woman aged 55 to 70 with acute COVID-19. CDR3s include the opening cysteine and the closing phenylalanine or tryptophan. D genes are given only for firm matches. The size entry is marked missing in some rows and otherwise reads once, few, many or a size class.

abundance	d_gene	v_gene	j_gene	CDR3aa	CDR3nt
-	TRBD1	TRBV12-3/TRBV12-4	TRBJ1-2	CASSFLGGGYTF	TGTGCCAGCAGTTTTCTAGGGGGCGGCTACACCTTC
-	TRBD2	TRBV4-2	TRBJ2-2	CASSQATGTSGGWSGGELFF	TGTGCCAGCAGCCAAGCTACCGGGACTAGCGGGGGTTGGTCGGGTGGGGAGCTGTTTTTT
-	TRBD1	TRBV7-2	TRBJ2-5	CASSPQQGGTQYF	TGTGCCAGCAGCCCCCAACAGGGGGGGACCCAGTACTTC
-	-	TRBV10-3	TRBJ1-2	CAISESQGGGYTF	TGTGCCATCAGTGAGTCCCAGGGTGGTGGCTACACCTTC
-	TRBD1	TRBV2	TRBJ2-7	CASSVGQQFYEQYF	TGTGCCAGCAGCGTGGGACAGCAATTCTACGAGCAGTACTTC
-	TRBD2	TRBV7-8	TRBJ2-7	CASSLAGGPYEQYF	TGTGCCAGCAGCCTAGCGGGAGGGCCCTACGAGCAGTACTTC
-	-	TRBV7-6	TRBJ2-1	CASSGGPLREQFF	TGTGCCAGCAGCGGAGGCCCCCTAAGGGAGCAGTTCTTC
-	-	TRBV5-1	TRBJ2-7	CASTSSEVYEQYF	TGCGCCAGCACTTCTTCGGAGGTCTACGAGCAGTACTTC
-	TRBD1	TRBV27	TRBJ2-5	CASRLGTGVRETQYF	TGTGCCAGTCGACTCGGGACAGGGGTGCGAGAGACCCAGTACTTC
once	-	TRBV29-1	TRBJ1-1	CSVPGHTKEAFF	TGCAGCGTTCCGGGACACACCAAAGAAGCTTTCTTT
-	TRBD2	TRBV6-8	TRBJ2-5	CAHRGGTSGSSGETQYF	TGTGCCCACAGGGGGGGGACTAGCGGGAGTTCAGGGGAGACCCAGTACTTC
-	TRBD1	TRBV6-5	TRBJ2-2	CASKRKGAGGELFF	TGTGCCAGCAAGAGAAAGGGGGCGGGCGGGGAGCTGTTTTTT
-	-	TRBV19	TRBJ1-2	CASSPTPGNYGYTF	TGTGCCAGCTCCCCAACCCCGGGGAACTATGGCTACACCTTC
-	TRBD1	TRBV3-1/TRBV3-2	TRBJ1-5	CASSPTGDNQPQHF	TGTGCCAGCAGCCCAACAGGGGACAATCAGCCCCAGCATTTT
-	-	TRBV7-2	TRBJ2-5	CASSLPQGSETQYF	TGTGCCAGCAGCTTGCCGCAGGGGTCCGAGACCCAGTACTTC
-	TRBD2	TRBV24-1	TRBJ2-3	CATSDPASGSMDTQYF	TGTGCCACCAGTGATCCGGCTAGCGGGAGTATGGATACGCAGTATTTT
-	-	TRBV6-6	TRBJ1-5	CASQIGDRQNQPQHF	TGTGCCAGCCAGATCGGAGACAGACAAAATCAGCCCCAGCATTTT
-	-	TRBV19	TRBJ1-5	CASSIDGSLGAYSNQPQHF	TGTGCCAGTAGTATAGATGGCAGCCTGGGGGCTTATAGCAATCAGCCCCAGCATTTT
-	TRBD1	TRBV6-5	TRBJ1-1	CASSRTGGTEAFF	TGTGCCAGCAGCAGGACAGGGGGCACTGAAGCTTTCTTT
-	-	TRBV6-5	TRBJ2-6	CASSYRTLGGANVLTF	TGTGCCAGCAGTTACCGGACACTGGGGGGGGCCAACGTCCTGACTTTC
-	TRBD2	TRBV6-2/TRBV6-3	TRBJ2-5	CASSYPEAGGGETQYF	TGTGCCAGCAGTTACCCTGAAGCGGGGGGCGGAGAGACCCAGTACTTC
-	-	TRBV24-1	TRBJ2-3	CATGPNRGFTDTQYF	TGTGCCACCGGCCCCAATCGAGGGTTCACAGATACGCAGTATTTT
-	-	TRBV6-5	TRBJ1-6	CASSYLLSSYNSPLHF	TGTGCCAGCAGTTACCTGTTGAGCTCCTATAATTCACCCCTCCACTTT
few	-	TRBV4-1	TRBJ2-1	CASSRGGLATLGNEQFF	TGCGCCAGCAGCCGGGGAGGCCTAGCGACGCTGGGAAATGAGCAGTTCTTC
-	TRBD1	TRBV25-1	TRBJ2-3	CASSEGTGTDTQYF	TGTGCCAGCAGTGAGGGGACAGGGACAGATACGCAGTATTTT
-	TRBD1	TRBV5-1	TRBJ1-1	CASSLVPRGRDEAFF	TGCGCCAGCAGCTTGGTCCCCAGGGGGCGCGATGAAGCTTTCTTT
-	TRBD1	TRBV27	TRBJ1-2	CASRPGQEHYGYTF	TGTGCCAGCAGACCGGGACAGGAGCACTATGGCTACACCTTC
-	-	TRBV7-2	TRBJ1-2	CASSLGQGGIYGYTF	TGTGCCAGCAGCTTAGGGCAAGGGGGTATCTATGGCTACACCTTC
-	-	TRBV30	TRBJ1-2	CAWANFAHGRRYGYTF	TGTGCCTGGGCCAACTTCGCCCACGGTCGAAGATATGGCTACACCTTC
once	-	TRBV29-1	TRBJ1-1	CSVFSDKAAEAFF	TGCAGCGTTTTCAGTGACAAGGCCGCTGAAGCTTTCTTT
many	-	TRBV10-2	TRBJ1-1	CASSESEGTEAFF	TGCGCCAGCAGTGAGTCGGAGGGTACTGAAGCTTTCTTT
-	-	TRBV19	TRBJ2-3	CASSTRDSGKGSHF	TGTGCCAGTAGTACCCGAGATTCAGGGAAAGGATCCCATTTT
-	TRBD1	TRBV19	TRBJ1-3	CASLPPGQGSGNTIYF	TGTGCCAGTCTACCCCCGGGACAGGGCTCTGGAAACACCATATATTTT
once	-	TRBV2	TRBJ2-7	CASSEQEGQELRGEQYF	TGTGCCAGCAGTGAACAGGAGGGGCAGGAACTTAGGGGCGAGCAGTACTTC
-	-	TRBV5-1	TRBJ1-6	CASTPDGGVNSPLHF	TGCGCCAGCACTCCCGATGGAGGGGTCAATTCACCCCTCCACTTT
-	-	TRBV7-9	TRBJ2-5	CASSLVISGREETQYF	TGTGCCAGCAGCTTAGTTATCTCGGGTCGGGAAGAGACCCAGTACTTC
-	-	TRBV4-3	TRBJ2-3	CASSFGLPRTDTQYF	TGCGCCAGCAGTTTCGGACTACCCCGCACAGATACGCAGTATTTT
-	TRBD1	TRBV19	TRBJ1-5	CASSNQGGSFQPQHF	TGTGCCAGTAGTAATCAGGGGGGTTCTTTTCAGCCCCAGCATTTT
-	TRBD1	TRBV10-3	TRBJ2-7	CAIREDRGRSYEQYF	TGTGCCATCAGGGAAGACAGGGGGCGCTCCTACGAGCAGTACTTC
-	-	TRBV7-2	TRBJ1-4	CASSVTGFAFDEKLFF	TGTGCCAGCAGCGTCACAGGGTTCGCATTCGATGAAAAACTGTTTTTT
-	TRBD2	TRBV9	TRBJ2-1	CASSYTSGDYNEQFF	TGTGCCAGCAGCTACACTAGCGGAGACTACAATGAGCAGTTCTTC